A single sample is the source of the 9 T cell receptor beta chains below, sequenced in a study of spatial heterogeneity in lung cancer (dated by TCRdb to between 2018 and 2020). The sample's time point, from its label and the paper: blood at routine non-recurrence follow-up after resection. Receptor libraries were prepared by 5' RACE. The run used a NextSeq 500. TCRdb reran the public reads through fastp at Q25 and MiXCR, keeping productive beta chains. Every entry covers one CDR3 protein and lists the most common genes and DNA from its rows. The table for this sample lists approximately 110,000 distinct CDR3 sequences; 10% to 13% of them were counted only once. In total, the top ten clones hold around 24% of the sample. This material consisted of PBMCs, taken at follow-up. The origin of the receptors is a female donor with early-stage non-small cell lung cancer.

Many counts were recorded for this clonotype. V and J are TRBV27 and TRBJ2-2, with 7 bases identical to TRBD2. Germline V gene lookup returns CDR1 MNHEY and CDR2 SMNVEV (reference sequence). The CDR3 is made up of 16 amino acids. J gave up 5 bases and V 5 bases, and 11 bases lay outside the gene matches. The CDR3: CASSPLAIGGTGELFF. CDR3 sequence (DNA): TGTGCCAGCAGTCCTCTAGCGATCGGGGGGACCGGGGAGCTGTTTTTT.

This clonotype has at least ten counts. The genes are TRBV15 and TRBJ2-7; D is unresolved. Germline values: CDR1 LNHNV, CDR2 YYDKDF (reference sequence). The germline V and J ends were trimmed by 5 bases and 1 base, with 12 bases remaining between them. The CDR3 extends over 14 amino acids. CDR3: CATSRPPRSYEQYV. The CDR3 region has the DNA TGTGCCACCAGCCGCCCCCCCAGATCCTACGAGCAGTACGTC.

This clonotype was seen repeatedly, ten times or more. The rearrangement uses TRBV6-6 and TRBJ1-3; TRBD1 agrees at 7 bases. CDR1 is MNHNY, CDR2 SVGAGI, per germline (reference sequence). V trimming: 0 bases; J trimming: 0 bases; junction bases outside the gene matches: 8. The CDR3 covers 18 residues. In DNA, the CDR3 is TGTGCCAGCAGTTACTCGTATCCGGGACAGAGCTCTGGAAACACCATATATTTT. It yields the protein CASSYSYPGQSSGNTIYF.

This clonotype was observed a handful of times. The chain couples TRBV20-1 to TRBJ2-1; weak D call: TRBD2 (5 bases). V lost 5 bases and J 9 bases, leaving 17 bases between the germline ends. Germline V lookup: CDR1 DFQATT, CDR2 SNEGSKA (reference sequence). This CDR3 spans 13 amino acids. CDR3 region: CSAFWAGPFEQFF. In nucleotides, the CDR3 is TGCAGTGCTTTCTGGGCGGGCCCCTTTGAGCAGTTCTTC.

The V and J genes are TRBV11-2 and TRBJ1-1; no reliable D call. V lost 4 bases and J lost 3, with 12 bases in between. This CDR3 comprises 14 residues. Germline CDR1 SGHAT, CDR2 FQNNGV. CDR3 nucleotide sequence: TGTGCCAGCAGCTCTATAAGGAAGTACACTGAAGCTTTCTTT. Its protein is CASSSIRKYTEAFF.

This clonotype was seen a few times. The CDR3 protein is CASSERCWLAVPYEQYF. Here the CDR3 DNA reads TGTGCCAGCAGTGAACGTTGTTGGCTAGCCGTACCCTACGAGCAGTACTTC. The chain recombines TRBV6-4 with TRBJ2-7, with a possible D match to TRBD2 (5 bases). With 3 bases removed from V and 2 bases from J, the gap between germline ends came to 20 bases. Germline CDR1 reads MRHNA; CDR2 reads SNTAGT. This CDR3 has 17 amino acids.

The CDR3 here is CASSSGTSASYNEQFF. The CDR3 region has the DNA TGTGCCAGCAGCTCCGGGACTAGCGCCTCCTACAATGAGCAGTTCTTC. V and J are TRBV6-6 and TRBJ2-1; 10 bases are shared with TRBD2. Germline assignment: CDR1 MNHNY and CDR2 SVGAGI (reference sequence). The J segment lost 0 bases and the V segment lost 6 bases, leaving 5 bases of the junction unmatched. This CDR3 has 16 amino acids.

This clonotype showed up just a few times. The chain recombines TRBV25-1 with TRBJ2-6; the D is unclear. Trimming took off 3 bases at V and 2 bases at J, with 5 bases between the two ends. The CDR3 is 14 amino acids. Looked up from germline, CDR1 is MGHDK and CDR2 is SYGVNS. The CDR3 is CASSDTAGANVLTF. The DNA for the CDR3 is TGTGCCAGCAGTGACACGGCTGGGGCCAACGTCCTGACTTTC.

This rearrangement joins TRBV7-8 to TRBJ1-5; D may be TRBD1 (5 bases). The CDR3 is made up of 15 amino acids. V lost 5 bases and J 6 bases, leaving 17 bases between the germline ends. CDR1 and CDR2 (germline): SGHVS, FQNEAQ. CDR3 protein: CASSTSPGGGQPQHF. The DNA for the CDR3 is TGTGCCAGCAGCACCTCCCCCGGGGGGGGTCAGCCCCAGCATTTT.